The subject of this entry is one T cell receptor beta chain. The repertoire was sequenced with immunoSEQ multiplex PCR; TCRdb's copy has only in-frame clones and lacks some. The sample shows about 210,000 clones, roughly four fifths of them seen only once. This sample was included in a study of blood T cell repertoires in COVID-19. Study overall: PBMCs, B-cell-depleted T cells, or T cells were the source of the cDNA or gDNA that made up the material.

The CDR3 sequence is 14 residues long. Losses at the gene ends were 2 bases for V and 5 bases for J; bases not matched to a gene: 2. Germline V gene data show CDR1 as MDHEN and CDR2 as SYDVKM. This TCR was sampled from a woman in her thirties or forties with acute or convalescent COVID-19. The sequencing input was peripheral blood. The rearrangement uses TRBV28 and TRBJ2-3; 9 bases map to TRBD2. CDR3 DNA: TGTGCCAGCAGTTTAGAGCGGGGGGTAGATACGCAGTATTTT. Translation gives CASSLERGVDTQYF.